This T cell receptor beta chain comes out of a study of human T cells and chemical hapten exposure. Time point here: healthy volunteer bleed at 2 weeks. The authors extracted total RNA from unfractionated whole blood. This clonotype was seen more than once but under ten times. Its antigen remains unidentified. What the library attached to individual cDNA molecules were unique molecular identifiers. TCRdb independently ran MiXCR on the RACE reads; one entry per CDR3 protein. Here the sample spans about 130,000 distinct CDR3 sequences, 9% to 10% being singletons. Study-wide findings and caveats: Sensitizing with DPC caused no change in TCRs above 1 in 1000 frequency.

CDR3 length: 15 residues. Per the germline V gene, CDR1 is MNHEY and CDR2 is SMNVEV (reference sequence). V lost 3 bases and J 6 bases, leaving 17 bases between the germline ends. This TCR derives from a male donor in good health. Some clones in this sample may be carry-over from other donors' samples. Source material: whole blood. J is TRBJ1-2 and V is TRBV27; D call uncertain. As DNA, the CDR3 is TGTGCCAGCAGTTTTAGACCTTTTCTCTTGGATGGCTACACCTTC. This encodes CASSFRPFLLDGYTF.